A single sample is the source of the 16 T cell receptor beta chains below, sequenced in a study of blood T cell repertoires in COVID-19 (dated by TCRdb to 2018 to 2021). The method behind the library was the immunoSEQ multiplex PCR assay. TCRdb retrieved this table from immuneACCESS and kept in-frame rearrangements only. Not all clones are present; in checked studies, unresolved V genes account for under half, and no reason is known for the remainder. This sample holds 300,000 to 350,000 clones; 80% to 95% were observed only once. 6.5% to 8% of the sample rests with the top ten. The sequenced sample was peripheral blood. The receptors originated from a woman aged 25 to 39 with COVID-19, enrolled during active disease.

Here the CDR3 reads CATGDYSYEQYF. The CDR3 DNA reads TGTGCCACGGGGGACTACTCCTACGAGCAGTACTTC. The genes are TRBV3-1 (or the pseudogene TRBV3-2) and TRBJ2-7, with 7 bases lining up with TRBD2. Losses at the gene ends were 10 bases for V and 0 bases for J; bases not matched to a gene: 3. Germline assignment: CDR1 LGHDT and CDR2 YNNKEL (reference sequence). The CDR3 has 12 amino acids.

The chain employs TRBV28 and TRBJ1-2; 11 positions agree with TRBD1. V shed 1 base and J 3 bases; nucleotides not matched to a gene: 4. Germline V gene sequence: CDR1 MDHEN, CDR2 SYDVKM. The CDR3 extends over 16 amino acids. The CDR3 loop is CASSLLGTGGDYGYTF. CDR3 DNA sequence: TGTGCCAGCAGTTTATTAGGGACAGGGGGGGACTATGGCTACACCTTC.

The chain links TRBV6-2 or TRBV6-3 to TRBJ1-5; the D gene is possibly TRBD1 (5 bases). V was clipped by 7 bases and J by 3 bases, with 16 bases between them. Germline values: CDR1 MNHEY, CDR2 SVGEGT. The CDR3 runs 15 residues. CDR3 amino acids: CASTPVAGTNQPQHF. CDR3 in DNA: TGTGCCAGCACCCCCGTGGCGGGGACCAATCAGCCCCAGCATTTT.

This chain joins TRBV11-1 and TRBJ2-7; D perhaps matches TRBD2 (6 bases). This CDR3 contains 14 residues. Trimming shortened V by 3 bases and J by 5 bases, and 14 bases separated the two germline ends. Germline-derived CDR1 and CDR2 are SGHAT and FQDESV (reference sequence). CDR3 loop: CASSLFGGDNEQYF. The DNA of the CDR3 is TGTGCCAGCAGCTTGTTCGGGGGAGATAACGAGCAGTACTTC.

This chain connects TRBV5-8 to TRBJ2-3, with 11 bases aligning to TRBD2. The CDR3 consists of 15 residues. J gave up 1 base and V 5 bases, and 3 bases lay outside the gene matches. Germline V lookup: CDR1 SGHTS, CDR2 YDEGEE. CDR3 in amino acids: CASRILAGGTDTQYF. The CDR3 DNA reads as TGTGCCAGCAGGATACTAGCGGGGGGCACAGATACGCAGTATTTT.

The rearrangement joins TRBV6-5 to TRBJ2-7; D may be TRBD1 (6 bases). The CDR3 consists of 15 residues. Trimming removed 0 bases at V and 2 bases at J, with 11 bases between. Germline assignment: CDR1 MNHEY and CDR2 SVGAGI. CDR3 sequence reads: CASSYSLSGAYEQYF. CDR3 nucleotides: TGTGCCAGCAGTTACTCCCTCTCAGGGGCCTACGAGCAGTACTTC.

V is TRBV3-1 (or the pseudogene TRBV3-2) and J is TRBJ2-3, with 9 bases fitting TRBD2. The CDR3 runs 16 residues. Losses at the gene ends were 3 bases for V and 1 base for J; bases not matched to a gene: 5. The germline V gene has CDR1 LGHDT and CDR2 YNNKEL (reference sequence). The DNA for the CDR3 is TGTGCCAGCAGCCACGGAAGGACTAGCGGCACAGATACGCAGTATTTT. Protein product: CASSHGRTSGTDTQYF.

The rearrangement links TRBV2 to TRBJ1-6; 7 bases line up with TRBD1. J gave up 8 bases and V 7 bases, and 11 bases lay outside the gene matches. Looked up from germline, CDR1 is SNHLY and CDR2 is FYNNEI. The CDR3 length is 15 residues. CDR3 protein: CASMSGRGIYSPLHF. CDR3 nucleotides: TGTGCCAGCATGAGCGGCAGGGGGATTTATTCACCCCTCCACTTT.

The chain has TRBV28 and TRBJ2-5, with TRBD2 matching over 7 bases. Germline-derived CDR1 and CDR2 are MDHEN and SYDVKM. The CDR3 sequence is 14 residues long. V was pared by 2 bases and J by 4 bases, with 4 bases of the junction left unmatched. The CDR3 nucleotides read TGTGCCAGCAGTTTAGGTCTAGCGGTAGAGACCCAGTACTTC. This sequence encodes CASSLGLAVETQYF.

The sample holds a few counts of this clone. This chain joins TRBV24-1 and TRBJ2-3; the match to TRBD1 covers 8 bases. Germline V CDR1 and CDR2: KGHDR, SFDVKD. The CDR3 runs 13 residues. V dropped 7 bases and J dropped 1; count of bases not matched to a gene: 0. The CDR3 spells CATRDRGTDTQYF. The CDR3, as DNA: TGTGCCACCAGGGACAGGGGCACAGATACGCAGTATTTT.

The chain joins TRBV9 to TRBJ2-7; 9 bases are a match to TRBD2. Germline-derived CDR1 and CDR2 are SGDLS and YYNGEE. Germline trimming cut 0 bases from V and 3 bases from J; bases unmatched to any gene: 1. This CDR3 has 14 residues. The CDR3 loop is CASSVASGNYEQYF. Here the CDR3 DNA reads TGTGCCAGCAGCGTAGCTAGCGGGAACTACGAGCAGTACTTC. Filled out from reference TRBV9 and TRBJ2-7, the complete variable domain reads DSGVTQTPKHLITATGQRVTLRCSPRSGDLSVYWYQQSLDQGLQFLIQYYNGEERAKGNILERFSAQQFPDLHSELNLSSLELGDSALYFCASSVASGNYEQYFGPGTRLTVT.

The rearrangement uses TRBV7-9 and TRBJ1-1; D uncertain. Germline assignment: CDR1 SEHNR and CDR2 FQNEAQ (reference sequence). Deletions cut 1 base from V and 4 bases from J, with 10 bases between. The CDR3 length is 14 residues. The CDR3 region is CASSLVTAGTEAFF. As DNA, the CDR3 is TGTGCCAGCAGCTTAGTCACCGCGGGCACTGAAGCTTTCTTT. Full variable domain (remainder filled in from reference TRBV7-9 and TRBJ1-1): DTGVSQNPRHKITKRGQNVTFRCDPISEHNRLYWYRQTLGQGPEFLTYFQNEAQLEKSRLLSDRFSAERPKGSFSTLEIQRTEQGDSAMYLCASSLVTAGTEAFFGQGTRLTVV.

The chain couples TRBV15 to TRBJ2-3; possible D gene TRBD2, 5 bases. This CDR3 has 16 residues. Trimming left V 0 bases short and J 3 bases short, with 13 bases between. CDR1 is LNHNV, CDR2 YYDKDF, per germline (reference sequence). The CDR3 reads CATSRDGGLGTDTQYF. For the CDR3, the DNA is TGTGCCACCAGCAGAGATGGAGGTTTGGGGACAGATACGCAGTATTTT.

The chain employs TRBV20-1 and TRBJ2-1; TRBD2 is a possible D gene (6 bases). The length of the CDR3 is 9 residues. Germline loops: CDR1 DFQATT, CDR2 SNEGSKA (reference sequence). V was pared by 5 bases and J by 11 bases, with 7 bases between. The CDR3: CSAREKQFF. The CDR3 DNA sequence: TGCAGTGCTCGGGAGAAGCAGTTCTTC.

The chain recombines TRBV11-1 with TRBJ2-4; tentative D call: TRBD1 (6 bases). This CDR3 is 14 amino acids long. Deletions cut 5 bases from V and 4 bases from J, with 12 bases between. CDR1 SGHAT and CDR2 FQDESV come from the germline V gene (reference sequence). The CDR3 spells CASSTGLRKNIQYF. For the CDR3, the DNA is TGTGCCAGCAGCACAGGGCTAAGGAAAAACATTCAGTACTTC.

J is TRBJ1-3 and V is TRBV2; TRBD1 might be the D (6 bases). This CDR3 has 16 amino acids. V was clipped by 3 bases and J by 1 base, with 13 bases between them. Germline values: CDR1 SNHLY, CDR2 FYNNEI. This CDR3 reads CASSDRGAGSGNTIYF. CDR3 nucleotides: TGTGCCAGCAGTGACCGGGGGGCTGGGTCTGGAAACACCATATATTTT.